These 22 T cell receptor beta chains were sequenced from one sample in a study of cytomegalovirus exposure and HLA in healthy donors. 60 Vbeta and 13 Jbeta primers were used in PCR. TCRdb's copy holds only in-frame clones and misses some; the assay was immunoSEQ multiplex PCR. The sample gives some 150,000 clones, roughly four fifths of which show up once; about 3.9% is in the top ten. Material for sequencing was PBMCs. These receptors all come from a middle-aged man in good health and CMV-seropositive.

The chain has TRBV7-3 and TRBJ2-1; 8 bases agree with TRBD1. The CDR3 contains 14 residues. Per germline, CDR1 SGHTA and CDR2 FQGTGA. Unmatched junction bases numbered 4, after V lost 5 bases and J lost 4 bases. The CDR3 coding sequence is TGTGCCAGCAGCAACGGGGACAGGTACAATGAGCAGTTCTTC. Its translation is CASSNGDRYNEQFF.

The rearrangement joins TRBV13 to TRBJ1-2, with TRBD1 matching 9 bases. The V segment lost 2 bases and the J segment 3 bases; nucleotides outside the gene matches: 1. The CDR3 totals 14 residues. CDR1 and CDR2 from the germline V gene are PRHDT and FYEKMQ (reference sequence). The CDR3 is CASSLNRGHYGYTF. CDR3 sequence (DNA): TGTGCCAGCAGCTTAAACAGGGGGCACTATGGCTACACCTTC.

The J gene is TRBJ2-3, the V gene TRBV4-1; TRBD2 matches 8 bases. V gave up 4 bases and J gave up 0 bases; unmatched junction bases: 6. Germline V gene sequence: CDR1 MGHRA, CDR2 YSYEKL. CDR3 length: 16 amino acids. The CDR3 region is CASSLLAGTSTDTQYF. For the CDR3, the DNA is TGCGCCAGCAGCCTTTTAGCGGGGACCAGCACAGATACGCAGTATTTT.

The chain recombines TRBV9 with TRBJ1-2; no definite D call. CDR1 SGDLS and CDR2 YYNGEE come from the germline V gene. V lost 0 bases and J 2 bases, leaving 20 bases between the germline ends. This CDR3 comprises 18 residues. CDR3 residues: CASSVGLSEAELNYGYTF. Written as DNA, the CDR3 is TGTGCCAGCAGCGTAGGGTTAAGTGAGGCCGAATTAAACTATGGCTACACCTTC.

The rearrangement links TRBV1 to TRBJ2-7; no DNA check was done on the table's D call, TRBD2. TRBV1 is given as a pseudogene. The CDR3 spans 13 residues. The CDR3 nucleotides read TGCACCAGCAGCCAATGTGTGACTCGCGAGCAGTACTTC. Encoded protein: CTSSQCVTREQYF.

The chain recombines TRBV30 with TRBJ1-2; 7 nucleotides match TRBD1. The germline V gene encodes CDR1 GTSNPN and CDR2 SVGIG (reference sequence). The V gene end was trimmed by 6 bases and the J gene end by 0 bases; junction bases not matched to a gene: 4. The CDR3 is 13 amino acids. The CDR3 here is CACRDRTNYGYTF. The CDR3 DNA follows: TGTGCCTGCAGGGACAGAACTAACTATGGCTACACCTTC.

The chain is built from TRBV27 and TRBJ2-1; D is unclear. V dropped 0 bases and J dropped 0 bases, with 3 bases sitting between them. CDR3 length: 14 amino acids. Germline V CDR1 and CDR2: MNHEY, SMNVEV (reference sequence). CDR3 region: CASSLSHSYNEQFF. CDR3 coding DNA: TGTGCCAGCAGTTTATCTCACTCCTACAATGAGCAGTTCTTC.

For the CDR3, the DNA is TGTGCCAGCAGCTTAGCTCCATATCGGGTCAGGGCCCAAGACTACGAGCAGTACTTC. Encoded protein: CASSLAPYRVRAQDYEQYF. This chain links TRBV7-2 with TRBJ2-7, with D tentatively TRBD1 (5 bases). The V end lost 0 bases, the J end lost 3 bases, and 24 bases lay between the germline ends. CDR1 is SGHTA, CDR2 FQGNSA, per germline. CDR3 length: 19 residues.

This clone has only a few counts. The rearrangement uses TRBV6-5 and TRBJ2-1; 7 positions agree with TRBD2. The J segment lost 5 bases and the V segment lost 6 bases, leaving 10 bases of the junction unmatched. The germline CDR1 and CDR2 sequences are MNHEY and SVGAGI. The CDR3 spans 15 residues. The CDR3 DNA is TGTGCCAGCAGCCGCACTAGCGTGGGCCACAATGAGCAGTTCTTC. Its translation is CASSRTSVGHNEQFF.

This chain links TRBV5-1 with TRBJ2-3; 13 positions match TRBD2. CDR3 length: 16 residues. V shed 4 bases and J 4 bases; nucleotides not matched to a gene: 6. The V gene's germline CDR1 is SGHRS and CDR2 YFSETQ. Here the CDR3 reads CASSETSGRAADTQYF. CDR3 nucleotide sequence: TGCGCCAGCAGCGAAACTAGCGGGAGGGCCGCAGATACGCAGTATTTT.

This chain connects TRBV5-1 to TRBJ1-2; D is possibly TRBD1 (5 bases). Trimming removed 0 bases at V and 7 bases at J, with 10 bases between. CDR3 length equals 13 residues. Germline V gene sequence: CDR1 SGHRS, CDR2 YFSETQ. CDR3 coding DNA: TGCGCCAGCAGCTTGGAGCAGGGTGGTGGCTACACCTTC. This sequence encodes CASSLEQGGGYTF.

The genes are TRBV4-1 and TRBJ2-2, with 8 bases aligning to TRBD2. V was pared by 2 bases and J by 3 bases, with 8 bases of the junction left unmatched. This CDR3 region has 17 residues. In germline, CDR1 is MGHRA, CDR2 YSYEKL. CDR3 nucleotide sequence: TGCGCCAGCAGCCAACCACGGGGGGGTTCGGACACCGGGGAGCTGTTTTTT. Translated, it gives CASSQPRGGSDTGELFF.

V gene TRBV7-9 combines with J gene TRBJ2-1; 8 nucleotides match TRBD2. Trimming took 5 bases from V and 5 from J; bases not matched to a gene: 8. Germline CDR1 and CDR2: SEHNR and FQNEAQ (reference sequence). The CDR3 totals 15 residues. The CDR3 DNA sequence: TGTGCCAGCAGCCAACTAGCGGCCCTTGACAATGAGCAGTTCTTC. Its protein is CASSQLAALDNEQFF. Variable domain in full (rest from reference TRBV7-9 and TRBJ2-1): DTGVSQNPRHKITKRGQNVTFRCDPISEHNRLYWYRQTLGQGPEFLTYFQNEAQLEKSRLLSDRFSAERPKGSFSTLEIQRTEQGDSAMYLCASSQLAALDNEQFFGPGTRLTVL.

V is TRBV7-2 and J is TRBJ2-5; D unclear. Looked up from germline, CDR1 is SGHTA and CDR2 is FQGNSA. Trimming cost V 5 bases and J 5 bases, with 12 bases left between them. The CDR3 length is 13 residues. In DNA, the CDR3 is TGTGCCAGCAGCCCCCGCCAACGGGAGACCCAGTACTTC. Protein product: CASSPRQRETQYF.

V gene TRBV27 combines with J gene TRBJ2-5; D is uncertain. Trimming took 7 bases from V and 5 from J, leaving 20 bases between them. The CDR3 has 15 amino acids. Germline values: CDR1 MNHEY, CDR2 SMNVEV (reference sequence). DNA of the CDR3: TGTGCCAGCACTTCAAGCCGACAAAGCCTGGAGACCCAGTACTTC. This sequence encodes CASTSSRQSLETQYF.

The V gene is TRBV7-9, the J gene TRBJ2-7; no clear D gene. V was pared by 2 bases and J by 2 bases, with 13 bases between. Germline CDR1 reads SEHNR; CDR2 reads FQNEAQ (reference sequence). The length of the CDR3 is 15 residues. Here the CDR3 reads CASSLSWSEPYEQYF. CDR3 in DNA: TGTGCCAGCAGCTTAAGCTGGTCCGAGCCCTACGAGCAGTACTTC. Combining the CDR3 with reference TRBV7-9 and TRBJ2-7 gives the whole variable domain DTGVSQNPRHKITKRGQNVTFRCDPISEHNRLYWYRQTLGQGPEFLTYFQNEAQLEKSRLLSDRFSAERPKGSFSTLEIQRTEQGDSAMYLCASSLSWSEPYEQYFGPGTRLTVT.

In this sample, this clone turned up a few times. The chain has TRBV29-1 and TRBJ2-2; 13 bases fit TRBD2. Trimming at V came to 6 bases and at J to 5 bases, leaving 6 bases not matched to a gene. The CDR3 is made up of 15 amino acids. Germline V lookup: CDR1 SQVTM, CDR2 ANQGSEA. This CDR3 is CSVAGLAGQTGELFF. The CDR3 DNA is TGCAGCGTCGCGGGACTAGCGGGGCAGACCGGGGAGCTGTTTTTT.

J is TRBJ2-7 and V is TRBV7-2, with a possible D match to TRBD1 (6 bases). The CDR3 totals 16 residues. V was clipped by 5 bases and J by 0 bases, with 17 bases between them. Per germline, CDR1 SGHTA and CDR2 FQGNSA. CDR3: CASSRGQPLGSYEQYF. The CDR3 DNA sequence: TGTGCCAGCAGCCGGGGACAACCCCTCGGCTCCTACGAGCAGTACTTC.

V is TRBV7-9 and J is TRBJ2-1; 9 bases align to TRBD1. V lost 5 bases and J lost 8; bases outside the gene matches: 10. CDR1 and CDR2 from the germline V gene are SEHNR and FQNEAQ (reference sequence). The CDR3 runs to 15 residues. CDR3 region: CASSRTGTGFDEQFF. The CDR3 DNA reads TGTGCCAGCAGCAGAACCGGGACAGGGTTCGATGAGCAGTTCTTC.

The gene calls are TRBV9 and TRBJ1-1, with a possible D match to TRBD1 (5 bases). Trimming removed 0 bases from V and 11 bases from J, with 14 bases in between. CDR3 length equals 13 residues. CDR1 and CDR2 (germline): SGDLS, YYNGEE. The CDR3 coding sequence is TGTGCCAGCAGCGTAGTTCGCGCGGGGGAGGCTTTCTTT. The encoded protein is CASSVVRAGEAFF.

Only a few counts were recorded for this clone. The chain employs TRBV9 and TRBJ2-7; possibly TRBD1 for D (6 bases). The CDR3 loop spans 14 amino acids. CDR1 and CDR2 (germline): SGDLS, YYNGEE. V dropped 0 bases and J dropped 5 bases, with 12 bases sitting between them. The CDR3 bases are TGTGCCAGCAGCGTAGGGGGCAGGGGCCACGAGCAGTACTTC. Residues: CASSVGGRGHEQYF.

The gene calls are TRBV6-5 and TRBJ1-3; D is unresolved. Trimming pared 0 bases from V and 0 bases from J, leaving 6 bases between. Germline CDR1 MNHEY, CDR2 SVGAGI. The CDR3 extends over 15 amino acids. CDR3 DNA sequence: TGTGCCAGCAGTTACTCCGGCGGCTCTGGAAACACCATATATTTT. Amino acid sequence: CASSYSGGSGNTIYF.